This record looks at one TCR beta chain sequence and its context. Its antigen has not been determined. Base qualities are missing; no much larger clone stands one base away. The data were taken from a study of beta chain features in type 1 diabetes (dated 2018 in TCRdb). At the level of the whole study: Mean age, gender distribution, total cell number and subset yield were not different between patients and healthy donors. A total of roughly 99,000,000 sorted cells were examined across all samples, and the number of cells per subset was strongly correlated with RNA yield. The study compared the TCRB repertoires of sorted circulating CD4+ T cell subsets in recently diagnosed type 1 diabetes patients with those in matched healthy donors. Regulatory and stem cell-like memory subsets were isolated from only 8 patients and about 8 healthy donors, whereas naive and central memory subsets came from all 30 or so donors. General findings and caveats noted by the study authors: PCR might favor shorter templates, but patient and control samples were amplified and corrected together, so any skew would affect both groups equally. Patients with type 1 diabetes made fewer insertions and deleted more nucleotides at VDJ recombination sites, implying thymic rearrangement abnormalities. Because cDNA was sequenced instead of genomic DNA, highly expressing activated cells could be over-represented, though the groups showed no difference in activation or CD3 levels. In all four CD4+ subsets, TCRB CDR3 length was moderately but significantly shorter in type 1 diabetes patients. Naive, central memory and regulatory TCRB repertoires appeared to be more alike among patients than among healthy donors. Because small numbers of individuals were included in the HLA sub-analyses, any influence of HLA type on TCRB rearrangement was left unresolved.

A single peripheral blood draw of approximately 110 mL on average was collected from each donor into heparinised tubes. Naive, central memory, regulatory and stem cell-like memory CD4+ T cells were sorted on a BD FACSAria II using a panel including CD45RO, CCR7, CD25, CD127, CD95 and CD27. A purity above 98% was achieved for all sorted populations. PBMCs were isolated right away by Lymphoprep density gradient centrifugation and were stained directly, without culture. So that batch effects would be minimized, each experiment stained and sorted samples in pairs, pairing one healthy donor with one patient. All of the isolated RNA was reverse transcribed with the High Capacity cDNA Reverse Transcription Kit, so expressed TCRB transcripts were sequenced. Naive, central memory and regulatory T cell samples underwent deep immunoSEQ sequencing, averaging roughly 3.4 million total reads per sample. Sorted cells were lysed in RLT buffer and RNA was extracted with DNase-treated RNeasy Micro or Mini kits, depending on cell number. Each cell subset was processed on its own to prevent cross-contamination, while patient and healthy donor samples were processed together. The immunoSEQ multiplex PCR was used to amplify TCRB sequences from cDNA, generating 87-bp fragments that spanned the CDR3 region. Amplicons were sequenced on the Illumina HiSeq platform. For the original study's pipeline: Synthetic template baselines were used to correct PCR bias computationally, reads within Hamming distance 2 were collapsed together, and singletons that could not be merged were discarded. Reads were aligned to IMGT to assign V, D and J genes, CDR3 length, and insertions or deletions at six rearrangement sites. Within each subset, clonotype counts were normalized to sorted cell number, and only after that were true diversity and Gini coefficients computed with the tcR R package. The overlap coefficient, calculated on TCRB nucleotide sequences, was used to quantify repertoire sharing. As a proxy for the pre-selection repertoire, out-of-frame TCRB sequences from naive cells were analyzed. Imported from immuneACCESS, the table was reduced by TCRdb to in-frame sequences with V and J called. These copies leave out some clones; in studies compared against another copy, an unresolved V gene accounts for under half, and the cause of the remainder is not known. The D gene and trimming were derived from the DNA, and the V and J assignments and clone size from that table. The sample table records just over 450,000 clones; roughly 31% of these occur just once. In total, the top ten clones hold around 0.065% of the sample.

The CDR3 covers 11 residues, taking in both the cysteine and the phenylalanine. The retained sequence is limited to the CDR3, 33 bases, with the frame set at the first base. Via the germline V gene (reference sequence), CDR1 is GTSNPN and CDR2 SVGIG. V is reduced by 0 bases and J by 8 bases, leaving a spacing of 7 bases between them. The TCR comes from a man aged 18 to 30 in good health. The chain employs TRBV30 and TRBJ1-1, with the D gene too uncertain to name. Sequencing was performed on naive CD4+ T cells from blood. The cell subset or site label, read with the paper, signifies: true naive CD4+ T cells. The nucleotides read TGTGCCTGGAGTGTAAAGGACGAAGCTTTCTTT. The resulting protein is CAWSVKDEAFF.